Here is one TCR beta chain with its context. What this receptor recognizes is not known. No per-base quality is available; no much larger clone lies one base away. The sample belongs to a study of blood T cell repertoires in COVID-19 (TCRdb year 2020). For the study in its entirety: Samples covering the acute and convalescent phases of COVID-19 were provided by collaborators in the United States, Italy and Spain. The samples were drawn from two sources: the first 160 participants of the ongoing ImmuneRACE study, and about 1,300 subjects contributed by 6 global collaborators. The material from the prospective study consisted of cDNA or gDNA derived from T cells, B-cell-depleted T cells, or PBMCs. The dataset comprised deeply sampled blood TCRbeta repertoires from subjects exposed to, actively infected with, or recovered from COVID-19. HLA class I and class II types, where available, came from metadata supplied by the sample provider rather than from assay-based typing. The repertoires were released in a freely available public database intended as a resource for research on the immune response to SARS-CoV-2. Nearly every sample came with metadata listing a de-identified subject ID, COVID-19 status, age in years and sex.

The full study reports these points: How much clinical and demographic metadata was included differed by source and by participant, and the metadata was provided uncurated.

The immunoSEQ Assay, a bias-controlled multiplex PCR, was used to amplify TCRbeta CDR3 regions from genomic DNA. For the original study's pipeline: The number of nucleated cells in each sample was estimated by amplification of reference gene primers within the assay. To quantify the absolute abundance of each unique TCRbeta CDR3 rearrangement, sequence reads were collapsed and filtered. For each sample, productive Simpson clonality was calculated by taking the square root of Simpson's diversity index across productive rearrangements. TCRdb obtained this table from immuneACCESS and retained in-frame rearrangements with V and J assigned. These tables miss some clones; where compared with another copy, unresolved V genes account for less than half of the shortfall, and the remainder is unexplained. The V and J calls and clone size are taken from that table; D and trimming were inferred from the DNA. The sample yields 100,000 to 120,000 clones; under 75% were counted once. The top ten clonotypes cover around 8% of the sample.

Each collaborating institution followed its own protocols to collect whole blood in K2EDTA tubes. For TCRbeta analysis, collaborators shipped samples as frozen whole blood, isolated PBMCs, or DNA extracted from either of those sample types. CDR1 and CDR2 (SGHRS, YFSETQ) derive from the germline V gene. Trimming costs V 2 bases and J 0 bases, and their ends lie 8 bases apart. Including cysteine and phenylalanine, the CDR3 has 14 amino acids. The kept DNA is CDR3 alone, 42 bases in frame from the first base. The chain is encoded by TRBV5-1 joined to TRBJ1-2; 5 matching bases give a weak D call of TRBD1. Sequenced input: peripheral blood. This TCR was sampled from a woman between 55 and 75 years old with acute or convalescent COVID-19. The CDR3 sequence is CASSFGTTNYGYTF. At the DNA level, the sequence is TGCGCCAGCAGCTTCGGGACTACTAACTATGGCTACACCTTC.